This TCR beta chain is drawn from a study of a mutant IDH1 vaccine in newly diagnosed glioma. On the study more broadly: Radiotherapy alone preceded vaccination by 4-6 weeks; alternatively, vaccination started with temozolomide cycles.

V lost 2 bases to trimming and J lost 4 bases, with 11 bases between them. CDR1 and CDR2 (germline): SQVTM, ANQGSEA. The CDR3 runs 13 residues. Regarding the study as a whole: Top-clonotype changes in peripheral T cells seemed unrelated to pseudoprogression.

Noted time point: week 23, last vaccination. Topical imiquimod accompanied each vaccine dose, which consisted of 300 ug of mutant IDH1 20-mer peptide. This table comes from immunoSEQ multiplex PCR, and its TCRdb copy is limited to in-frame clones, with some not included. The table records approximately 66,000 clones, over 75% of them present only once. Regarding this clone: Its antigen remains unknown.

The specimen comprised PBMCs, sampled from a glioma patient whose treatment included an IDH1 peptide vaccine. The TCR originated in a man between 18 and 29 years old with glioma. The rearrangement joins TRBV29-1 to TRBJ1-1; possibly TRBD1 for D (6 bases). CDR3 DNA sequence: TGCAGCGTTGAACAGGGGCTGGTCACTGAAGCTTTCTTT. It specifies CSVEQGLVTEAFF.